The clone carrying this T cell receptor beta chain was detected many times. Its antigen is not known. The sample originates from a study of regulatory T cells in long-lasting Graves disease. Study findings and constraints: Patients with persistent disease showed a bias toward TRBV28, TRBJ1-2 and TRBJ2-5.

V dropped 3 bases and J dropped 3 bases, with 16 bases sitting between them. CDR1 is MDHEN, CDR2 SYDVKM, per germline. The CDR3 covers 16 residues. Libraries of TCR beta came from iRepertoire HTBI primers plus Arm-PCR of CDR3 regions. TCRdb recomputed calls from the multiplex PCR reads with MiXCR, one row per CDR3 protein. Here the sample spans some 490,000 distinct CDR3 sequences, around 12% being singletons. Time point reported: newly diagnosed GD, antithyroid drugs for less than 3 months. PBMC RNA was the source of the TCR library. In addition, the sample was reused for a study of T cells in Graves' hyperthyroidism and ophthalmopathy. As reported in that work: Initially, a first-round RT-PCR of the TCR CDR3 employed the HTBI primer set.

This chain joins TRBV28 and TRBJ2-3; D ambiguous. The specimen was peripheral blood mononuclear cells (PBMCs), collected at new diagnosis, from a patient treated with antithyroid drugs. The origin of this receptor is a woman aged 30 to 39 with Graves disease. CDR3 coding DNA: TGTGCCAGCAGTTTGGCCTTTCGGAAGAGTACAGATACGCAGTATTTT. Protein product: CASSLAFRKSTDTQYF.